This T cell receptor beta chain was sequenced for a study of CD8+ T cells in alopecia areata (dated by TCRdb to the late 2010s). In terms of the full investigation: The treated patients took part in an open-label pilot trial in which moderate-to-severe alopecia areata was treated with oral tofacitinib at 5 to 10 mg twice daily. Tofacitinib was given for 6 to 18 months, followed by 6 months of follow-up off drug to assess delayed response and recurrence. High-throughput TCRbeta sequencing was used to examine T cell clonal expansion in alopecia areata in both the C3H/HeJ mouse model and human patients. Scalp tissue and sorted CD4+ and CD8+ peripheral blood T cells from patchy and totalis/universalis alopecia areata patients and from healthy controls were covered by human TCRbeta sequencing. Patients on tofacitinib were biopsied at baseline and after 4 and 24 weeks of treatment, and several of the patients also had a later scalp biopsy. Clonality in the scalp was compared among normal scalp (n=4), patchy alopecia areata scalp (n=8), and alopecia totalis/universalis scalp (n=8). The RNA source kit depended on sample type: the PAXgene miRNA kit for fixed scalp, the miRNeasy kit for PBMCs, and the RNeasy kit for mouse skin. immunoSEQ multiplex PCR using 35 Vbeta forward primers and 13 Jbeta reverse primers was used to amplify TCRbeta CDR3 regions. What the research found in general, with its limitations: Lesional scalp, especially in alopecia totalis/universalis, showed higher clonality and more expanded CD8+ clones than normal scalp, suggesting antigenic drive. Unlike mouse skin, which is dominated by gammadelta T cells, normal human skin has resident alphabeta T cells that are also sequenced, and this complicates analysis of the scalp TCR repertoire. Compared with mice, TCR sequences shared between patients were less clear, possibly partly because of HLA diversity across the patient population.

The library was generated by the immunoSEQ multiplex PCR assay. For TCR sequencing, RNA was extracted from every sample and reverse transcribed into cDNA to serve as template. First-strand cDNA was synthesized using SuperScript III with a 2:1 mix of oligo-dT and random hexamers. A synthetic immune receptor repertoire was used to assess amplification bias, and residual bias was removed computationally. Per the original workflow: Raw reads were preprocessed to remove errors, and CDR3 was defined by IMGT conventions from the conserved cysteine to phenylalanine. To get clonality, Shannon entropy was normalized by log2 of the number of productive unique TCRs and the result was subtracted from 1. Scalp TCRbeta sequences were cross-referenced with sorted blood CD4 and CD8 repertoires so that the CD4 or CD8 identity of scalp clones could be inferred. TCRdb retrieved this table from immuneACCESS and kept in-frame rearrangements only. Not all clones are present; in checked studies, unresolved V genes account for under half, and no reason is known for the remainder. D and trimming were read from the DNA, whereas the V and J calls and clone size are those reported in that table. The sample table shows over 200,000 clones, and 57% are seen once. The ten biggest clones cover approximately 0.45% of the sample.

The time point label, as the study defines it: baseline before oral tofacitinib. Lesional scalp punch biopsies and peripheral blood were obtained from alopecia areata patients. After PBMCs were isolated by density centrifugation and stained for CD3, CD4 and CD8, a FACSAria was used to sort CD4+ and CD8+ T cells. Reading the germline V gene gives CDR1 SQVTM and CDR2 ANQGSEA. The V and J ends are trimmed by 2 bases and 4 bases, leaving 14 bases between them. Its CDR3 holds 14 amino acids, cysteine through phenylalanine. Here the CDR3 DNA is all that survives: 42 bases in frame from base 1. This clone was picked up one time. It lacks a known antigen. No qualities accompany the bases; no much larger clone lies one base away.

The sample here was CD4+ T cells sorted from blood, taken at week 0. The chain joins TRBV29-1 to TRBJ1-2; a tentative D match to TRBD1 spans 6 bases. The sequence came from a human donor with alopecia areata. The nucleotide sequence is TGCAGCGTTGAAACGGGGGGCCCCCTCTATGGCTACACCTTC. This sequence encodes CSVETGGPLYGYTF. The full variable domain, with segments outside the CDR3 supplied by the reference TRBV29-1 and TRBJ1-2 proteins, appears as SAVISQKPSRDICQRGTSLTIQCQVDSQVTMMFWYRQQPGQSLTLIATANQGSEATYESGFVIDKFPISRPNLTFSTLTVSNMSPEDSSIYLCSVETGGPLYGYTFGSGTRLTVV.